One and the same sample provided the 32 T cell receptor beta chains below, sequenced in a study of shared clonotypes between healthy human individuals. Some clones are missing from TCRdb's copy, which holds only in-frame ones; the method was immunoSEQ multiplex PCR. Found here are millions of clones, approximately 92% of them singletons; the top ten hold 0.14%. The sample comprised naive CD4+ T cells sorted from blood. Described subset: CD45RA+ positively selected. The receptors here all came from a man aged 18 to 29 in good health.

The V and J genes are TRBV6-1 and TRBJ2-1; tentative D call: TRBD2 (5 bases). The germline V gene encodes CDR1 MNHNS and CDR2 SASEGT. With 3 bases removed from V and 0 bases from J, the gap between germline ends came to 12 bases. This CDR3 comprises 16 residues. The DNA of the CDR3 is TGTGCCAGCAGTGACCCAGCGGAGAGCTCCTACAATGAGCAGTTCTTC. It codes for CASSDPAESSYNEQFF.

The chain carries TRBV4-2 and TRBJ2-3, with TRBD2 matching over 11 bases. With V trimmed by 0 bases and J by 5 bases, 10 bases remained unmatched. In germline, CDR1 is LGHNA, CDR2 YNFKEQ. The CDR3 sequence is 18 residues long. The CDR3 protein is CASSQEVLAGGPRDTQYF. Written as DNA, the CDR3 is TGTGCCAGCAGCCAAGAGGTGTTAGCGGGGGGGCCAAGAGATACGCAGTATTTT.

The V call is TRBV14, the J call TRBJ2-2, with TRBD2 matching over 7 bases. In germline, CDR1 is SGHDN, CDR2 FVKESK. The CDR3 is made up of 16 amino acids. Trimming took 2 bases from V and 5 from J; bases not matched to a gene: 8. The CDR3: CASSQLGTIGTGELFF. In DNA form, the CDR3 reads TGTGCCAGCAGCCAACTTGGGACTATAGGGACCGGGGAGCTGTTTTTT.

The chain uses TRBV7-2 and TRBJ2-1, with D hard to call. Trimming removed 2 bases from V and 8 bases from J, with 10 bases in between. There are 13 residues in the CDR3. Germline assignment: CDR1 SGHTA and CDR2 FQGNSA. The CDR3 is CASSLSGWDEQFF. In DNA, the CDR3 is TGTGCCAGCAGCTTATCCGGGTGGGATGAGCAGTTCTTC.

The chain uses TRBV10-3 and TRBJ2-7; D ambiguous. Trimming removed 0 bases at V and 2 bases at J, with 11 bases between. Germline V gene lookup returns CDR1 ENHRY and CDR2 SYGVKD. The CDR3 length is 15 residues. The CDR3 loop is CAISESSIGTYEQYF. The CDR3 region has the DNA TGTGCCATCAGTGAGTCGAGCATAGGGACCTACGAGCAGTACTTC.

This sequence joins TRBV14 and TRBJ1-2; no clear D. Germline loops: CDR1 SGHDN, CDR2 FVKESK. V dropped 4 bases and J dropped 4 bases, with 10 bases sitting between them. The CDR3 covers 13 residues. CDR3 protein: CASSPLGSYGYTF. The CDR3 coding sequence is TGTGCCAGCAGCCCTTTGGGCAGCTATGGCTACACCTTC.

The chain combines TRBV2 with TRBJ1-1, with 7 bases matching TRBD1. Looked up from germline, CDR1 is SNHLY and CDR2 is FYNNEI. Trimming at V came to 6 bases and at J to 1 base, leaving 5 bases not matched to a gene. The CDR3 runs 14 residues. This CDR3 reads CASREGQRNTEAFF. In DNA, the CDR3 is TGTGCCAGCAGAGAGGGACAGAGGAACACTGAAGCTTTCTTT.

V and J are TRBV19 and TRBJ2-7, with TRBD1 matching over 7 bases. From germline, CDR1 is LNHDA and CDR2 SQIVND (reference sequence). The length of the CDR3 is 14 residues. Unmatched junction bases numbered 6, after V lost 2 bases and J lost 5 bases. CDR3 sequence: CASSIPGGRNEQYF. CDR3 sequence (DNA): TGTGCCAGTAGTATACCAGGGGGTAGAAACGAGCAGTACTTC.

The chain is built from TRBV5-4 and TRBJ2-5, with 8 bases lining up with TRBD1. This CDR3 region has 14 residues. With 3 bases clipped from V and 5 bases from J, the junction kept 6 bases outside the gene matches. The germline V gene has CDR1 SGHNT and CDR2 YYREEE (reference sequence). The CDR3, as DNA: TGTGCCAGCAGCTCCTGGACAGGGAGGGAGACCCAGTACTTC. It specifies CASSSWTGRETQYF.

The rearrangement links TRBV19 to TRBJ1-5, with a tentative D call TRBD1 (6 bases). Per the germline V gene, CDR1 is LNHDA and CDR2 is SQIVND (reference sequence). V gave up 5 bases and J gave up 1 base, with 12 bases separating them. There are 15 residues in the CDR3. CDR3 nucleotides: TGTGCCAGTAGTGTCCGGACAGAGAGCAATCAGCCCCAGCATTTT. Its protein product is CASSVRTESNQPQHF.

The gene calls are TRBV29-1 and TRBJ1-4; perhaps TRBD1 as D (5 bases). This CDR3 spans 13 amino acids. The V end was cut by 7 bases, the J end by 4 bases, with 13 bases between. Germline V gene lookup returns CDR1 SQVTM and CDR2 ANQGSEA. CDR3 protein: CSGRGDGNEKLFF. The CDR3 DNA sequence: TGCAGCGGACGAGGGGATGGTAATGAAAAACTGTTTTTT. The variable domain in full, completed from reference TRBV29-1 and TRBJ1-4, reads SAVISQKPSRDICQRGTSLTIQCQVDSQVTMMFWYRQQPGQSLTLIATANQGSEATYESGFVIDKFPISRPNLTFSTLTVSNMSPEDSSIYLCSGRGDGNEKLFFGSGTQLSVL.

The chain employs TRBV23-1 and TRBJ1-1; 8 bases map to TRBD1. TRBV23-1 is reported as an ORF; its role is uncertain. The V and J ends lost 4 bases and 1 base, in that order; junction bases with no gene match: 17. This CDR3 has 19 residues. CDR3 amino acids: CASSPPPLPGTGGNTEAFF. CDR3 coding DNA: TGCGCCAGCAGTCCTCCACCACTCCCCGGGACAGGAGGGAACACTGAAGCTTTCTTT.

The J gene is TRBJ2-3, the V gene TRBV7-3; 8 positions agree with TRBD2. The CDR3 is 16 amino acids. V shed 0 bases and J 2 bases; nucleotides not matched to a gene: 4. Germline V gives CDR1 SGHTA, CDR2 FQGTGA. This chain's CDR3 is CASSLTAGANTDTQYF. The DNA for the CDR3 is TGTGCCAGCAGCTTAACAGCGGGGGCCAACACAGATACGCAGTATTTT.

The chain couples TRBV6-6 to TRBJ1-3; D call uncertain. Germline CDR1 MNHNY, CDR2 SVGAGI (reference sequence). Trimming shortened V by 0 bases and J by 13 bases, and 13 bases separated the two germline ends. The CDR3 totals 13 residues. CDR3 nucleotides: TGTGCCAGCAGTTACTCGTCACAGCGACCAATATATTTT. This codes for CASSYSSQRPIYF.

Turning to this clone: Mismatch with germline at one junction end may stem from a read error. The chain combines TRBV28 with TRBJ2-1; D gene unclear. CDR3 length: 14 residues. Per germline, CDR1 MDHEN and CDR2 SYDVKM. The CDR3 spells CAIGLTGIYNEQFF. The DNA of the CDR3 is TGTGCCATCGGTTTAACTGGAATCTACAACGAGCAGTTCTTC.

This chain uses TRBV5-4 with TRBJ2-2; TRBD1 is a possible D gene (6 bases). The germline gives CDR1 SGHNT, CDR2 YYREEE (reference sequence). Deletions cut 2 bases from V and 2 bases from J, with 10 bases between. This CDR3 has 15 residues. The CDR3 DNA sequence: TGTGCCAGCAGCTTCGGGACACCCAACACCGGGGAGCTGTTTTTT. This translates into CASSFGTPNTGELFF.

On this clone: The sample contains more than one DNA sequence encoding this CDR3. The CDR3 bases are TGTGCCAGCAGCCGATTCGGACAGGGTAATCAGCCCCAGCATTTT. Its protein is CASSRFGQGNQPQHF. The chain couples TRBV6-5 to TRBJ1-5; the match to TRBD1 covers 8 bases. The CDR3 totals 15 residues. Unmatched junction bases numbered 8, after V lost 6 bases and J lost 4 bases. Per germline, CDR1 MNHEY and CDR2 SVGAGI.

This chain's CDR3 is CASSLEAGGQETQYF. CDR3 nucleotides: TGTGCCAGCAGCTTGGAGGCAGGGGGACAAGAGACCCAGTACTTC. The genes are TRBV5-5 and TRBJ2-5; 7 bases line up with TRBD1. The V segment lost 0 bases and the J segment 2 bases; nucleotides outside the gene matches: 4. The CDR3 covers 15 residues. CDR1 and CDR2 from the germline V gene are SGHKS and YYEKEE (reference sequence). Using reference TRBV5-5 and TRBJ2-5 for the parts outside the CDR3, the full variable domain is DAGVTQSPTHLIKTRGQQVTLRCSPISGHKSVSWYQQVLGQGPQFIFQYYEKEERGRGNFPDRFSARQFPNYSSELNVNALLLGDSALYLCASSLEAGGQETQYFGPGTRLLVL.

A note on this clone: In the same sample, other DNA sequences code for this CDR3. The chain uses TRBV11-2 and TRBJ2-1; TRBD2 is a possible D gene (6 bases). Germline V CDR1 and CDR2: SGHAT, FQNNGV. V was shortened by 1 base and J by 4 bases, with 11 bases between the two germline ends. This CDR3 is built from 15 residues. CDR3 residues: CASSLGLASYNEQFF. CDR3 sequence (DNA): TGTGCCAGCAGCTTAGGGCTAGCGAGTTACAATGAGCAGTTCTTC.

The chain carries TRBV9 and TRBJ2-3, with D possibly being TRBD1 (5 bases). Germline V CDR1 and CDR2: SGDLS, YYNGEE. V was pared by 4 bases and J by 0 bases, with 12 bases between. The CDR3 runs 15 residues. The CDR3, as DNA: TGTGCCAGCAGCAAGACAGTGATGAGCACAGATACGCAGTATTTT. Protein product: CASSKTVMSTDTQYF.

The chain has TRBV7-9 and TRBJ1-2, with TRBD1 matching 11 bases. Trimming cost V 6 bases and J 6 bases; bases outside gene matches: 3. The CDR3 extends over 13 amino acids. Germline CDR1 and CDR2: SEHNR and FQNEAQ (reference sequence). The CDR3 loop is CASRLGQGDGYTF. The CDR3 DNA follows: TGTGCCAGCAGGTTGGGACAGGGGGATGGCTACACCTTC.

The chain uses TRBV7-9 and TRBJ1-5, with TRBD1 identical over 8 bases. The trim removed 8 bases at V and 11 bases at J, leaving 14 bases unmatched. Germline CDR1 and CDR2: SEHNR and FQNEAQ (reference sequence). The CDR3 has 14 residues. CDR3 DNA: TGTGCCAGCTCTAAGGTCGCAGGGGGCATGGCCCAGCATTTT. As protein: CASSKVAGGMAQHF.

This rearrangement joins TRBV10-3 to TRBJ2-2; 12 bases are shared with TRBD2. Trimming cost V 3 bases and J 6 bases; bases outside gene matches: 5. Per the germline V gene, CDR1 is ENHRY and CDR2 is SYGVKD. CDR3 length: 16 residues. The CDR3 DNA reads as TGTGCCATCAGTGATCGTCTAGCGGGGGGGCCCGGGGAGCTGTTTTTT. Translated, it gives CAISDRLAGGPGELFF.

The chain joins TRBV19 to TRBJ2-2, with a possible D match to TRBD1 (7 bases). The V and J ends lost 3 bases and 0 bases respectively, with 14 bases between them. The CDR3 has 17 amino acids. Germline lookup yields CDR1 LNHDA and CDR2 SQIVND (reference sequence). The DNA for the CDR3 is TGTGCCAGTAGTATCCTCAGGGGGGCAGCGAACACCGGGGAGCTGTTTTTT. Residues: CASSILRGAANTGELFF.

CDR3 region: CAWSVWGRYGYTF. The CDR3 DNA reads as TGTGCCTGGAGTGTCTGGGGACGCTATGGCTACACCTTC. The rearrangement uses TRBV30 and TRBJ1-2; maybe TRBD1 (5 bases). The V end was cut by 0 bases, the J end by 4 bases, with 9 bases between. From germline, CDR1 is GTSNPN and CDR2 SVGIG (reference sequence). This CDR3 has 13 amino acids.

This clone was observed once. V gene TRBV7-2 combines with J gene TRBJ2-3; 9 bases agree with TRBD1. The CDR3 is 15 amino acids. In germline, CDR1 is SGHTA, CDR2 FQGNSA. V dropped 7 bases and J dropped 10; count of bases not matched to a gene: 15. The CDR3 DNA follows: TGTGCCAGCATCCCGGGGACAGGGAGGTCGAGCGCGCAGTATTTT. This translates into CASIPGTGRSSAQYF. Full variable domain (rest looked up from reference TRBV7-2 and TRBJ2-3): GAGVSQSPSNKVTEKGKDVELRCDPISGHTALYWYRQSLGQGLEFLIYFQGNSAPDKSGLPSDRFSAERTGGSVSTLTIQRTQQEDSAVYLCASIPGTGRSSAQYFGPGTRLTVL.

This chain connects TRBV9 to TRBJ1-6, with D unresolved. Trimming took off 0 bases at V and 9 bases at J, with 10 bases between the two ends. This CDR3 contains 14 residues. Germline CDR1 is SGDLS and CDR2 is YYNGEE. CDR3 in DNA: TGTGCCAGCAGCGTAGGAGGGTCCGGTTCACCCCTCCACTTT. Protein product: CASSVGGSGSPLHF.

V usage is TRBV4-3 and J usage is TRBJ2-2; 7 positions agree with TRBD2. The J segment lost 0 bases and the V segment lost 0 bases, leaving 10 bases of the junction unmatched. This CDR3 has 19 residues. Germline assignment: CDR1 LGHNA and CDR2 YSLEER. The CDR3 here is CASSQEVAGGFANTGELFF. In DNA, the CDR3 is TGCGCCAGCAGCCAAGAAGTAGCGGGTGGATTCGCGAACACCGGGGAGCTGTTTTTT.

The chain is built from TRBV9 and TRBJ2-5, with D hard to call. Trimming cost V 0 bases and J 4 bases, with 10 bases left between them. Germline CDR1 SGDLS, CDR2 YYNGEE. The CDR3 length is 14 residues. CDR3 amino acids: CASSVGRVTETQYF. The CDR3, as DNA: TGTGCCAGCAGCGTAGGAAGGGTCACAGAGACCCAGTACTTC.

The chain links TRBV6-6 to TRBJ2-3; D is undetermined. CDR1 and CDR2 from the germline V gene are MNHNY and SVGAGI (reference sequence). The CDR3 loop spans 16 amino acids. The germline V and J ends were trimmed by 6 bases and 2 bases, with 18 bases remaining between them. CDR3 protein: CASRSPQYVPTDTQYF. CDR3 nucleotide sequence: TGTGCCAGCAGGTCCCCTCAGTATGTCCCCACAGATACGCAGTATTTT.

As regards this clone: This sample also contains other DNA sequences that code for the same CDR3. The chain has TRBV4-3 and TRBJ2-1; D is undetermined. This CDR3 is 13 amino acids long. V gave up 0 bases and J gave up 6 bases, with 6 bases separating them. Germline loops: CDR1 LGHNA, CDR2 YSLEER. Written as DNA, the CDR3 is TGCGCCAGCAGCCAAGAGTCGGGCAATGAGCAGTTCTTC. Translating it yields CASSQESGNEQFF.

The chain links TRBV10-3 to TRBJ1-4; 8 positions match TRBD1. This CDR3 contains 13 residues. V lost 8 bases, J lost 7 bases, and 6 bases stayed unmatched. Germline-derived CDR1 and CDR2 are ENHRY and SYGVKD. DNA for the CDR3: TGTGCCATCGGGGGACAGGCGGCTGAAAAACTGTTTTTT. This sequence encodes CAIGGQAAEKLFF.